This TCR beta chain originates from a study of blood T cell repertoires in COVID-19. Study-level background: The samples span acute and convalescent COVID-19 from the United States, Italy and Spain.

A single count supports this clone. The CDR3 sequence is 14 residues long. V shed 4 bases and J shed 4 bases, with 13 bases lying between them. CDR1 is LNHNV, CDR2 YYDKDF, per germline (reference sequence). Study processing details: Reference gene primer amplification yielded estimated nucleated cell counts. Only in-frame clones appear in the TCRdb table, and some are missing; sequencing was by immunoSEQ multiplex PCR. The V and J calls and clone size come from that table; D and trimming were worked out from the DNA. The table shows over 200,000 clones, with about 90% occurring only once. The specimen sequenced was peripheral blood. The receptor was isolated from a man between 40 and 49 years old with active or convalescent COVID-19. The chain recombines TRBV15 with TRBJ1-2; perhaps TRBD1 as D (5 bases). CDR3 loop: CATSNPGSIYGYTF. The DNA for the CDR3 is TGTGCCACCAGCAATCCAGGGTCGATCTATGGCTACACCTTC.